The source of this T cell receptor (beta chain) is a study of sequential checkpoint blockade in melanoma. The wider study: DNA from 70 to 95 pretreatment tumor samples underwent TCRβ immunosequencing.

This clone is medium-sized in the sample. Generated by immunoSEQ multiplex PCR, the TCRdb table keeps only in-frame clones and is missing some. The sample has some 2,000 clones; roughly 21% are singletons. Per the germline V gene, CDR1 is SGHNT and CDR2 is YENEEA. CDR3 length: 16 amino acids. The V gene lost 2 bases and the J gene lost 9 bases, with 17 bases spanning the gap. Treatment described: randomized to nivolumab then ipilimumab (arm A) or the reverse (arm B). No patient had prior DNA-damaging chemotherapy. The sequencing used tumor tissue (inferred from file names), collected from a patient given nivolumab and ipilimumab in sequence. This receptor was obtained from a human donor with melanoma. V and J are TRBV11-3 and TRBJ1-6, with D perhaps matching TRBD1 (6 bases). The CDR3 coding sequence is TGTGCCAGCAGCTTAAGTTTAGGTAGCAGGGGTTCACCCCTCCACTTT. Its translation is CASSLSLGSRGSPLHF.